This entry lists 10 T cell receptor beta chains sequenced from one sample in a study of blood T cell repertoires in COVID-19. Sequenced by immunoSEQ multiplex PCR; TCRdb stores in-frame clones only, minus some. The repertoire holds a few hundred thousand clones, around 80% seen once, with under 5% in the top ten. Sequenced sample: PBMCs or T cells enriched from blood (not recorded which). Receptor source: a man aged 30 to 45 with acute COVID-19.

Only a few counts were recorded for this clone. One junction end disagrees with the germline gene, perhaps due to a read error. The chain recombines TRBV7-7 with TRBJ2-1; a possible D gene is TRBD2 (5 bases). The CDR3 extends over 15 amino acids. The germline gives CDR1 SSHAT, CDR2 FNYEAQ (reference sequence). The CDR3 DNA follows: TGTGCTAGCAGCAGGACTGAGAGCTCCTACAATGAGCAGTTCTTC. This gives the protein CASSRTESSYNEQFF.

The V call is TRBV6-5, the J call TRBJ2-1; 9 bases fit TRBD1. Germline trimming cut 6 bases from V and 8 bases from J; bases unmatched to any gene: 8. Germline V CDR1 and CDR2: MNHEY, SVGAGI. This CDR3 spans 14 amino acids. The CDR3 nucleotides are TGTGCCAGCAGCCCCGGGACAGGGAGGGATGAGCAGTTCTTC. This translates into CASSPGTGRDEQFF.

V is TRBV7-9 and J is TRBJ1-1, with TRBD1 as a possible D gene (5 bases). Trimming cost V 3 bases and J 2 bases, with 19 bases left between them. The CDR3 is 17 residues long. Germline CDR1 reads SEHNR; CDR2 reads FQNEAQ (reference sequence). CDR3 sequence reads: CASSFPKLGGRNTEAFF. In DNA, the CDR3 is TGTGCCAGCAGCTTCCCGAAGTTGGGGGGGAGAAACACTGAAGCTTTCTTT.

The rearrangement joins TRBV24-1 to TRBJ1-1, with 7 bases aligning to TRBD1. Trimming took 5 bases from V and 5 from J; bases not matched to a gene: 7. CDR1 KGHDR and CDR2 SFDVKD come from the germline V gene. The length of the CDR3 is 14 residues. The CDR3 protein is CATSGTGAITEAFF. The CDR3 DNA reads as TGTGCCACCAGTGGAACAGGGGCGATTACTGAAGCTTTCTTT.

The chain employs TRBV27 and TRBJ2-2, with TRBD2 as a possible D gene (6 bases). Looked up from germline, CDR1 is MNHEY and CDR2 is SMNVEV (reference sequence). This CDR3 region has 15 residues. The V gene lost 3 bases and the J gene lost 6 bases, with 14 bases spanning the gap. CDR3: CASSFGGAGAGELFF. CDR3 in DNA: TGTGCCAGCAGTTTCGGGGGAGCCGGGGCCGGGGAGCTGTTTTTT.

CDR3 coding DNA: TGTGCCAGCAGCCAAGAGGGCACACAACGGACAGATACGCAGTATTTT. Protein sequence: CASSQEGTQRTDTQYF. The chain joins TRBV3-1 (or the pseudogene TRBV3-2) to TRBJ2-3; D is uncertain. This CDR3 is 16 amino acids long. Trimming removed 0 bases at V and 3 bases at J, with 13 bases between. Germline CDR1 LGHDT, CDR2 YNNKEL (reference sequence).

A few counts support this clone. The chain uses TRBV29-1 and TRBJ2-7; 8 bases match TRBD1. Germline V lookup: CDR1 SQVTM, CDR2 ANQGSEA. Unmatched junction bases numbered 4, after V lost 4 bases and J lost 5 bases. There are 12 residues in the CDR3. As DNA, the CDR3 is TGCAGCGTTGTGCAGGGGGCCAACGAGCAGTACGTC. Translating gives CSVVQGANEQYV.

The chain joins TRBV5-5 to TRBJ2-3, with 7 nucleotides matching TRBD1. The CDR3 spans 16 residues. Unmatched junction bases numbered 10, after V lost 4 bases and J lost 2 bases. The germline CDR1 and CDR2 sequences are SGHKS and YYEKEE (reference sequence). The CDR3 region has the DNA TGTGCCAGCAGCACCGGGGACAGACTACTCACAGATACGCAGTATTTT. Translated: CASSTGDRLLTDTQYF.

V gene TRBV27 combines with J gene TRBJ1-5; D is uncertain. Germline CDR1 is MNHEY and CDR2 is SMNVEV (reference sequence). This CDR3 is 15 amino acids long. V lost 0 bases, J lost 9 bases, and 15 bases lay in between. CDR3 amino acids: CASSLSYPRVVPQHF. The CDR3 DNA reads TGTGCCAGCAGTTTATCTTACCCCCGGGTAGTGCCCCAGCATTTT.

The rearrangement uses TRBV3-1 (or the pseudogene TRBV3-2) and TRBJ1-2; 10 bases are shared with TRBD1. J gave up 3 bases and V 6 bases, and 4 bases lay outside the gene matches. The CDR3 is 14 residues long. Germline V CDR1 and CDR2: LGHDT, YNNKEL (reference sequence). In nucleotides, the CDR3 is TGTGCCAGCAGAAAGACAGGGGGCGACTATGGCTACACCTTC. It specifies CASRKTGGDYGYTF.